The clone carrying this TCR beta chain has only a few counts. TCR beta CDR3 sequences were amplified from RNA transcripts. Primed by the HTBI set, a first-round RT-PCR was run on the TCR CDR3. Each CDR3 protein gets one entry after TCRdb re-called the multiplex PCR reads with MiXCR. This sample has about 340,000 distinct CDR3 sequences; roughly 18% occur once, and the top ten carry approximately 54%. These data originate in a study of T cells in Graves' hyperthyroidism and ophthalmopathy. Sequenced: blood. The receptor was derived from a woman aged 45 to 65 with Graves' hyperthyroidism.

Written as DNA, the CDR3 is TGTGCCAGCACCACTAGCGGGGGGACCCAGGAGACCCAGTACTTC. Its translation: CASTTSGGTQETQYF. The chain recombines TRBV9 with TRBJ2-5, with 12 bases identical to TRBD2. Per the germline V gene, CDR1 is SGDLS and CDR2 is YYNGEE. J was trimmed by 5 bases and V by 6 bases; bases with no gene match: 8. CDR3 length equals 15 residues.